This is a list of T cell receptor beta chains from one sample in a study of graft-versus-host responses after intestinal transplantation. Measured with immunoSEQ multiplex PCR; TCRdb has only the in-frame clones, and not every one. The sample records tens of thousands of clones, nearly 95% being singletons. These TCRs' antigens remain unknown. The sample was unstimulated CD8+ T cells sorted from spleen or lymph node cells, taken before transplant. Source of these receptors: a human donor who was the organ donor for an intestinal transplant. Each CDR3 is given with its conserved first and last residue. The order of the fields is D gene, J gene, clone size, V gene, CDR3 protein, CDR3 DNA. D genes are given only for firm matches. Clone size is shown for a subset of rows, as once, few, many or a class of expanded clone.

- | TRBJ2-7 | - | TRBV9 | CASSPRDFGVWYEQYF | TGTGCCAGCAGCCCCCGGGACTTCGGTGTTTGGTACGAGCAGTACTTC
- | TRBJ2-1 | - | TRBV9 | CASSVADIQVLGRNEQFF | TGTGCCAGCAGCGTAGCGGATATACAGGTATTGGGACGGAATGAGCAGTTCTTC
- | TRBJ2-7 | - | TRBV20-1 | CSARDFGEQYF | TGCAGTGCTAGAGATTTTGGGGAGCAGTACTTC
TRBD1 | TRBJ1-2 | - | TRBV27 | CASSSGQSNYGYTF | TGTGCCAGCAGTTCGGGACAGTCGAACTATGGCTACACCTTC
- | TRBJ2-2 | - | TRBV7-9 | CASSLGGAPGELFF | TGTGCCAGCAGCTTAGGCGGGGCCCCCGGGGAGCTGTTTTTT
TRBD1 | TRBJ1-4 | few | TRBV4-3 | CASSRDRGEKLFF | TGCGCCAGCAGCCGGGACAGGGGTGAAAAACTGTTTTTT
TRBD1 | TRBJ2-7 | - | TRBV4-3 | CASSQGPGQVSYEQYF | TGCGCCAGCAGCCAAGGTCCAGGACAGGTTTCCTACGAGCAGTACTTC
TRBD1 | TRBJ1-2 | - | TRBV2 | CAIRDRGPIHYGYTF | TGTGCCATCCGGGACAGGGGGCCTATTCACTATGGCTACACCTTC
- | TRBJ1-2 | - | TRBV4-3 | CASSQDPGGDYGYTF | TGCGCCAGCAGCCAAGACCCGGGAGGGGACTATGGCTACACCTTC
- | TRBJ2-6 | - | TRBV21-1 | CASSRPRPGPSSGANVLTF | TGTGCCAGCAGCAGGCCCCGACCGGGCCCAAGCTCTGGGGCCAACGTCCTGACTTTC
TRBD2 | TRBJ2-3 | - | TRBV2 | CASSEAKLAEDLTDTQYF | TGTGCCAGCAGTGAAGCGAAACTAGCGGAGGACCTCACAGATACGCAGTATTTT
- | TRBJ2-7 | - | TRBV6-5 | CASSHIQGIDYEQYF | TGTGCCAGCAGCCATATACAGGGAATAGACTACGAGCAGTACTTC
- | TRBJ1-1 | - | TRBV13 | CASSLGQGRFTEAFF | TGTGCCAGCAGCTTAGGACAGGGTAGGTTCACTGAAGCTTTCTTT
- | TRBJ1-2 | - | TRBV6-6 | CASRGLGYTF | TGTGCCAGCAGGGGCCTAGGCTACACCTTC
- | TRBJ1-1 | - | TRBV10-3 | CAIGAGGTEAFF | TGTGCCATCGGGGCTGGGGGCACTGAAGCTTTCTTT
- | TRBJ2-7 | - | TRBV4-1 | CASSQGPGYEQYF | TGCGCCAGCAGCCAAGGGCCGGGCTACGAGCAGTACTTC
- | TRBJ2-3 | once | TRBV30 | CAWTASDTQYF | TGTGCCTGGACGGCTAGCGACACGCAGTATTTT
- | TRBJ1-1 | - | TRBV9 | CASSVDSWAKNTEAFF | TGTGCCAGCAGCGTGGACAGTTGGGCTAAGAACACTGAAGCTTTCTTT
- | TRBJ2-7 | - | TRBV14 | CASSQGPYEQYF | TGTGCCAGCAGCCAAGGCCCCTACGAGCAGTACTTC
TRBD2 | TRBJ2-7 | - | TRBV27 | CASTPFPGGSYEQYF | TGTGCCAGCACCCCTTTTCCGGGGGGCTCCTACGAGCAGTACTTC
- | TRBJ1-3 | - | TRBV18 | CASSPGAGNTIYF | TGTGCCAGCTCACCGGGAGCTGGAAACACCATATATTTT
- | TRBJ2-7 | - | TRBV7-9 | CASSGGSPYEQYF | TGTGCCAGCAGCGGCGGCAGCCCCTACGAGCAGTACTTC
- | TRBJ1-5 | once | TRBV27 | CASSLPDQPQHF | TGTGCCAGCAGTTTGCCGGATCAGCCCCAGCATTTT
TRBD1 | TRBJ1-2 | - | TRBV7-2 | CASSLEGRDRGGIDGYTF | TGTGCCAGCAGCTTAGAAGGACGGGACAGGGGTGGTATTGATGGCTACACCTTC
TRBD1 | TRBJ2-5 | - | TRBV9 | CASSATPGQGETQYF | TGTGCCAGCAGCGCTACACCGGGACAGGGAGAGACCCAGTACTTC
TRBD1 | TRBJ2-7 | once | TRBV28 | CASSFSPLTGAAYEQYF | TGTGCCAGCAGTTTTTCGCCATTGACAGGGGCCGCCTACGAGCAGTACTTC
TRBD1 | TRBJ1-2 | - | TRBV14 | CASSPLTGHQTF | TGCGCCAGCAGCCCACTGACAGGGCATCAGACCTTC
- | TRBJ1-1 | - | TRBV18 | CASSPSFGEAFF | TGTGCCAGCTCACCTTCCTTTGGGGAAGCTTTCTTT